One sample yielded the 27 T cell receptor beta chains listed below, sequenced in a study of Graves' ophthalmopathy and Graves' hyperthyroidism. RNA transcripts provided the template for amplifying TCR beta CDR3 regions. RT-PCR with HTBI primers came first, then second-round multiplex PCR. TCRdb analysed the multiplex PCR reads with MiXCR anew, one entry per CDR3 protein. The sample holds approximately 460,000 distinct CDR3 sequences, approximately 14% seen once. The sequenced sample consisted of blood. These TCRs come from a woman in her 30s with Graves' ophthalmopathy.

J is TRBJ2-7 and V is TRBV14; D not resolved. The germline V gene encodes CDR1 SGHDN and CDR2 FVKESK. V was shortened by 1 base and J by 7 bases, with 17 bases between the two germline ends. This CDR3 has 15 residues. The CDR3 is CASSQGLGINEEQYF. The CDR3 DNA reads as TGTGCCAGCAGCCAAGGACTCGGAATCAACGAGGAGCAGTACTTC.

The chain uses TRBV28 and TRBJ2-7, with D maybe TRBD2 (5 bases). The ends were cut back, 9 bases at V and 2 bases at J, with 17 bases in the middle. This CDR3 region has 14 residues. Germline-derived CDR1 and CDR2 are MDHEN and SYDVKM. CDR3: CASFSGSTPYEQYV. CDR3 sequence (DNA): TGTGCCAGTTTCAGCGGATCAACCCCCTACGAGCAGTACGTC.

Notes on this clonotype: This may be a read error, as it is one base from a much larger clone. The rearrangement joins TRBV7-8 to TRBJ1-5; D may be TRBD1 (5 bases). CDR1 is SGHVS, CDR2 FQNEAQ, per germline. CDR3 length: 16 residues. Trimming removed 5 bases at V and 0 bases at J, with 14 bases between. CDR3 DNA: TGTGCCAGCAGCCCCATATACAGGAATAGCAATCAGCCCCAGCATTTT. It specifies CASSPIYRNSNQPQHF.

There are many counts of this clonotype. The rearrangement links TRBV30 to TRBJ2-6, with 7 bases aligning to TRBD1. The CDR3 runs 15 residues. Germline V gene sequence: CDR1 GTSNPN, CDR2 SVGIG (reference sequence). V dropped 5 bases and J dropped 0; count of bases not matched to a gene: 4. CDR3 in DNA: TGTGCCTGGCGACAGGGAAACTCTGGGGCCAACGTCCTGACTTTC. Protein product: CAWRQGNSGANVLTF.

This chain uses TRBV6-1 with TRBJ1-5; D gene uncertain. The CDR3 length is 14 residues. Trimming pared 8 bases from V and 10 bases from J, leaving 21 bases between. Per the germline V gene, CDR1 is MNHNS and CDR2 is SASEGT. CDR3 sequence: CASGGGEGIQPQHF. The CDR3 DNA reads as TGTGCCAGCGGAGGAGGAGAGGGTATCCAACCCCAGCATTTT.

This clonotype was seen at least ten times. CDR3 protein: CASSPQHRPVETQYF. The CDR3 region has the DNA TGTGCCAGCAGTCCCCAACACCGGCCTGTGGAGACCCAGTACTTC. The chain couples TRBV27 to TRBJ2-5; D is unclear. The CDR3 has 15 residues. CDR1 and CDR2 (germline): MNHEY, SMNVEV (reference sequence). Between the trimmed V and J ends, which lost 5 bases and 5 bases, there was a span of 18 bases.

This clonotype showed up just a few times. At one end, the junction sequence differs from germline, possibly due to a read error. The chain's CDR3 is CASSPGQGSREQYF. CDR3 DNA: TGTGCTAGCAGCCCGGGACAGGGGTCGCGGGAGCAGTACTTC. V is TRBV7-7 and J is TRBJ2-7; 10 nucleotides align to TRBD1. The CDR3 has 14 amino acids. CDR1 is SSHAT, CDR2 FNYEAQ, per germline (reference sequence).

At least ten counts were recorded for this clonotype. The chain employs TRBV5-1 and TRBJ2-2; TRBD2 is a possible D gene (6 bases). The germline V gene encodes CDR1 SGHRS and CDR2 YFSETQ. Trimming shortened V by 5 bases and J by 1 base, and 15 bases separated the two germline ends. The CDR3 runs to 16 residues. The CDR3 region is CASRSGSGRNTGELFF. Written as DNA, the CDR3 is TGCGCCAGCAGGTCGGGTAGCGGCAGGAACACCGGGGAGCTGTTTTTT.

Ten or more counts support this clonotype. Written as DNA, the CDR3 is TGTGCCAGCAGTTACTCGAGTCGAGCGGGAGCCTACGAGCAGTACTTC. It specifies CASSYSSRAGAYEQYF. V and J are TRBV6-5 and TRBJ2-7; TRBD2 matches at 8 bases. CDR3 length equals 16 residues. The junction had 6 bases not matched to a gene; V was cut back by 0 bases and J by 2 bases. Per germline, CDR1 MNHEY and CDR2 SVGAGI.

This clonotype came up many times. The chain has TRBV19 and TRBJ2-2; tentative D call: TRBD1 (6 bases). In germline, CDR1 is LNHDA, CDR2 SQIVND (reference sequence). The CDR3 covers 15 residues. V was cut by 6 bases and J by 4 bases, with 15 bases left in between. CDR3 loop: CASSPGQAGTGELFF. Written as DNA, the CDR3 is TGTGCCAGTAGCCCGGGACAAGCCGGCACCGGGGAGCTGTTTTTT.

This CDR3 reads CACLEGSYGYTF. In DNA, the CDR3 is TGTGCCTGCCTCGAGGGGAGCTATGGCTACACCTTC. The V gene is TRBV2, the J gene TRBJ1-2, with D possibly matching TRBD1 (5 bases). Trimming shortened V by 11 bases and J by 4 bases, and 14 bases separated the two germline ends. The CDR3 is made up of 12 amino acids. Germline V gives CDR1 SNHLY, CDR2 FYNNEI.

This clonotype was observed many times. The chain employs TRBV30 and TRBJ1-1; D possibly corresponds to TRBD1 (6 bases). The CDR3 runs 13 residues. CDR1 GTSNPN and CDR2 SVGIG come from the germline V gene (reference sequence). Trimming took 4 bases from V and 5 from J, leaving 14 bases between them. CDR3 bases: TGTGCCTGGATCCCGGGACACAGGACTGAAGCTTTCTTT. Its protein product is CAWIPGHRTEAFF.

Ten or more counts support this clonotype. CDR3 amino acids: CASSDSRGADTQYF. CDR3 DNA: TGTGCCAGCAGTGACTCGCGGGGGGCAGATACGCAGTATTTT. This chain joins TRBV6-4 and TRBJ2-3, with 8 bases aligning to TRBD2. This CDR3 region has 14 residues. Germline lookup yields CDR1 MRHNA and CDR2 SNTAGT. V shed 0 bases and J 4 bases; nucleotides not matched to a gene: 0.

V and J are TRBV4-1 and TRBJ1-2; no clear D gene. Germline CDR1 reads MGHRA; CDR2 reads YSYEKL. The CDR3 consists of 12 residues. V gave up 0 bases and J gave up 7 bases, with 6 bases separating them. CDR3 DNA sequence: TGCGCCAGCAGCCAAGACTTACTTGGCTACACCTTC. This sequence encodes CASSQDLLGYTF.

Remarks on this clonotype: A junction boundary mismatches the germline segment, possibly from a read error. The chain joins TRBV29-1 to TRBJ1-1; D ambiguous. The CDR3 is 12 residues long. Germline V lookup: CDR1 SQVTM, CDR2 ANQGSEA. CDR3: CSVENGRTEVFF. In DNA, the CDR3 is TGCAGCGTTGAGAATGGGAGAACTGAAGTTTTCTTT.

This clonotype was recorded many times. The genes are TRBV11-2 and TRBJ2-7, with a possible D match to TRBD1 (7 bases). The ends were cut back, 4 bases at V and 3 bases at J, with 13 bases in the middle. The germline gives CDR1 SGHAT, CDR2 FQNNGV. The CDR3 length is 14 residues. The CDR3 bases are TGTGCCAGCAGCTCCGGGACAGCGGGCTACGAGCAGTACTTC. Encoded protein: CASSSGTAGYEQYF.

This clonotype was seen many times. This chain uses TRBV20-1 with TRBJ2-6; D ambiguous. The V end lost 5 bases, the J end lost 0 bases, and 14 bases lay between the germline ends. This CDR3 has 16 residues. CDR1 is DFQATT, CDR2 SNEGSKA, per germline (reference sequence). For the CDR3, the DNA is TGCAGTGCTTCCCACGGACCGATCTCTGGGGCCAACGTCCTGACTTTC. Protein sequence: CSASHGPISGANVLTF.

Many counts were recorded for this clonotype. V and J are TRBV5-4 and TRBJ2-2; D is tentatively TRBD1 or TRBD2 (5 bases each). The germline V and J ends were trimmed by 1 base and 8 bases, with 9 bases remaining between them. This CDR3 spans 13 amino acids. The germline gives CDR1 SGHNT, CDR2 YYREEE (reference sequence). For the CDR3, the DNA is TGTGCCAGCAGCTTGTCGGGGCTGGGGGAGCTGTTTTTT. The encoded protein is CASSLSGLGELFF.

This clonotype showed up many times. This chain uses TRBV6-1 with TRBJ2-7; 11 positions match TRBD2. This CDR3 region has 14 residues. Trimming removed 7 bases from V and 6 bases from J; junction bases left unmatched: 8. Germline V gives CDR1 MNHNS, CDR2 SASEGT. The CDR3: CASNGLAGPREQYF. CDR3 bases: TGTGCCAGCAACGGACTAGCGGGCCCCCGCGAGCAGTACTTC.

The table lists this clonotype with a few counts. The chain carries TRBV15 and TRBJ2-2; D is tentatively TRBD1 or TRBD2 (5 bases each). CDR3 length: 15 residues. Looked up from germline, CDR1 is LNHNV and CDR2 is YYDKDF (reference sequence). With 5 bases removed from V and 5 bases from J, the gap between germline ends came to 15 bases. CDR3 residues: CATSGSGTPTGELFF. The CDR3 DNA is TGTGCCACCAGCGGATCCGGGACGCCGACCGGGGAGCTGTTTTTT.

This clonotype was counted a few times. The genes are TRBV29-1 and TRBJ2-2; 7 bases fit TRBD1. The CDR3 consists of 14 residues. Germline V gene data show CDR1 as SQVTM and CDR2 as ANQGSEA. Trimming took 5 bases from V and 0 from J; bases not matched to a gene: 3. The CDR3 spells CSVRQGANTGELFF. The CDR3 DNA follows: TGCAGCGTTAGACAGGGCGCGAACACCGGGGAGCTGTTTTTT.

This clonotype was detected ten times or more. This chain links TRBV7-2 with TRBJ2-7; 8 bases are shared with TRBD1. Germline V CDR1 and CDR2: SGHTA, FQGNSA. The CDR3 sequence is 13 residues long. V lost 6 bases to trimming and J lost 4 bases; unmatched junction nucleotides: 5. CDR3 nucleotide sequence: TGTGCCAGCAGGAGACAGGGGAGGTACGAGCAGTACTTC. This codes for CASRRQGRYEQYF.

This clonotype was seen more than once but under ten times. The chain links TRBV20-1 to TRBJ2-7; 7 bases fit TRBD1. After removal of 6 bases from V and 7 bases from J, the junction contained 12 bases not matched to a gene. CDR3 length: 13 residues. Germline CDR1 is DFQATT and CDR2 is SNEGSKA (reference sequence). CDR3 coding DNA: TGCAGTGCCCGGGCCCCCGACAGGGATGAGCAGTACTTC. It encodes CSARAPDRDEQYF.

This clonotype showed up many times. V gene TRBV11-2 combines with J gene TRBJ2-2; no clear D gene. The germline V gene encodes CDR1 SGHAT and CDR2 FQNNGV. The CDR3 covers 16 residues. V gave up 3 bases and J gave up 0 bases, with 11 bases separating them. In DNA form, the CDR3 reads TGTGCCAGCAGCTTCGTATCAACACCGAACACCGGGGAGCTGTTTTTT. Translation gives CASSFVSTPNTGELFF.

The V call is TRBV9, the J call TRBJ2-1; 7 bases line up with TRBD1. The CDR3 has 15 amino acids. Germline assignment: CDR1 SGDLS and CDR2 YYNGEE. V gave up 5 bases and J gave up 2 bases; unmatched junction bases: 7. The CDR3 nucleotides are TGTGCCAGCAGTGAGGGGACAGTAACCTACAATGAGCAGTTCTTC. Protein: CASSEGTVTYNEQFF. The variable domain in full, with the rest retrieved from reference TRBV9 and TRBJ2-1, is DSGVTQTPKHLITATGQRVTLRCSPRSGDLSVYWYQQSLDQGLQFLIQYYNGEERAKGNILERFSAQQFPDLHSELNLSSLELGDSALYFCASSEGTVTYNEQFFGPGTRLTVL.

The rearrangement links TRBV6-2 or TRBV6-3 to TRBJ2-7; TRBD1 agrees at 8 bases. Per germline, CDR1 MNHEY and CDR2 SVGEGT. The CDR3 contains 16 residues. The junction had 11 bases not matched to a gene; V was cut back by 5 bases and J by 2 bases. The CDR3 DNA follows: TGTGCCAGCAGTAAATTCCCGGGACAGGTGACCTACGAGCAGTACTTC. This sequence encodes CASSKFPGQVTYEQYF.

This clonotype was seen only once. Since a much larger clone is just one base distant, this may be a read error. The chain couples TRBV25-1 to TRBJ1-2; a weak D match, TRBD1 (5 bases). This CDR3 is built from 16 residues. Germline CDR1 reads MGHDK; CDR2 reads SYGVNS. CDR3 in DNA: TGTGCCTGCAGTGATTGGGGGACCACAGCTAACTATGGCTACACCTTC. The encoded protein is CACSDWGTTANYGYTF.